One sample yielded the 11 T cell receptor beta chains listed below, sequenced in a study of T-cell memory formation after mild COVID-19. TCRdb re-analysed the 5' RACE reads in MiXCR, keeping a single row per CDR3 protein. The sample shows about 340,000 distinct CDR3 sequences, more than 15% of them seen only once. The sample was PBMCs or a T cell subset sorted from them (not recorded which). The receptor source for this set is a man aged 18 to 35 who had mild COVID-19 (a few samples of this study predate the infection). Cell type and time point are not known.

The table lists this clonotype with many counts. The V call is TRBV7-2, the J call TRBJ2-3, with TRBD2 matching over 12 bases. Germline trimming cut 5 bases from V and 2 bases from J; bases unmatched to any gene: 8. The CDR3 consists of 17 residues. The V gene's germline CDR1 is SGHTA and CDR2 FQGNSA. The CDR3: CASSTRLAGEPTDTQYF. In DNA form, the CDR3 reads TGTGCCAGCAGCACGAGACTAGCGGGGGAACCCACAGATACGCAGTATTTT.

This clonotype was detected ten times or more. This rearrangement joins TRBV4-2 to TRBJ2-6, with 11 bases lining up with TRBD2. Germline loops: CDR1 LGHNA, CDR2 YNFKEQ. The length of the CDR3 is 17 residues. Losses at the gene ends were 5 bases for V and 0 bases for J; bases not matched to a gene: 3. CDR3 region: CASSSSGGASGANVLTF. The CDR3 region has the DNA TGTGCCAGCAGCAGTAGCGGGGGGGCCTCTGGGGCCAACGTCCTGACTTTC.

The V and J genes are TRBV4-2 and TRBJ2-3; TRBD2 agrees at 10 bases. The CDR3 extends over 15 amino acids. Germline loops: CDR1 LGHNA, CDR2 YNFKEQ. Trimming cost V 3 bases and J 6 bases; bases outside gene matches: 6. CDR3 DNA: TGTGCCAGCAGCCATTATCTAGCGGGGGCTGATACGCAGTATTTT. Amino acids: CASSHYLAGADTQYF.

In this sample, this clonotype turned up many times. This chain links TRBV3-1 with TRBJ2-3; D might be TRBD2 (5 bases). Germline lookup yields CDR1 LGHDT and CDR2 YNNKEL (reference sequence). V dropped 6 bases and J dropped 6 bases, with 16 bases sitting between them. The CDR3 runs to 14 residues. The chain's CDR3 is CASSLISGEDTQYF. The DNA of the CDR3 is TGTGCCAGCAGTTTGATATCCGGGGAGGATACGCAGTATTTT.

The chain has TRBV5-4 and TRBJ2-5; the match to TRBD1 covers 7 bases. The CDR3 is 15 residues long. The V gene's germline CDR1 is SGHNT and CDR2 YYREEE (reference sequence). The junction had 7 bases not matched to a gene; V was cut back by 1 base and J by 4 bases. DNA for the CDR3: TGTGCCAGCAGCTTGTATGTAGGGGGCACAGAGACCCAGTACTTC. The encoded protein is CASSLYVGGTETQYF. Full variable domain (remainder filled in from reference TRBV5-4 and TRBJ2-5): ETGVTQSPTHLIKTRGQQVTLRCSSQSGHNTVSWYQQALGQGPQFIFQYYREEENGRGNFPPRFSGLQFPNYSSELNVNALELDDSALYLCASSLYVGGTETQYFGPGTRLLVL.

The chain couples TRBV7-6 to TRBJ2-3, with 8 bases identical to TRBD2. V shed 3 bases, J shed 2 bases, and the junction held 7 bases outside the gene matches. The CDR3 extends over 16 amino acids. The germline V gene has CDR1 SGHVS and CDR2 FNYEAQ. CDR3 amino acids: CASSFLAGRSTDTQYF. The CDR3 nucleotides read TGTGCCAGCAGCTTCTTAGCGGGGAGATCCACAGATACGCAGTATTTT.

This clonotype appeared a few times. The V call is TRBV12-3 or TRBV12-4, the J call TRBJ1-2; D may be TRBD1 (5 bases). The CDR3 runs 14 residues. Trimming took 5 bases from V and 3 from J, leaving 13 bases between them. CDR3 sequence (DNA): TGTGCCAGCAGTGCCCTTCGGGGGGACTATGGCTACACCTTC. Translating gives CASSALRGDYGYTF.

Remarks on this clonotype: Germline is not matched at one junction end, which may reflect a read error. The chain uses TRBV10-3 and TRBJ2-1; 10 bases are a match to TRBD2. The CDR3 is made up of 18 amino acids. CDR1 and CDR2 (germline): ENHRY, SYGVKD. CDR3 nucleotides: TGTGCCATCAGTGAGGACCCACTTAGCGGGGGGCCCCGAGATGAGCAGTTATTC. Amino acid sequence: CAISEDPLSGGPRDEQLF.

This clonotype was picked up a small number of times. This chain joins TRBV7-9 and TRBJ2-3; 9 bases align to TRBD1. Germline CDR1 is SEHNR and CDR2 is FQNEAQ (reference sequence). Trimming removed 8 bases from V and 3 bases from J; junction bases left unmatched: 3. The CDR3 is made up of 13 amino acids. CDR3 residues: CASAQGATDTQYF. The CDR3 nucleotides read TGTGCCAGCGCACAGGGGGCAACAGATACGCAGTATTTT.

There are a few counts of this clonotype. The chain couples TRBV7-3 to TRBJ2-7; either TRBD1 or TRBD2 may fit D (5 bases each). CDR3 length: 15 amino acids. V dropped 2 bases and J dropped 0 bases, with 11 bases sitting between them. CDR1 SGHTA and CDR2 FQGTGA come from the germline V gene. CDR3 bases: TGTGCCAGCAGCTTAGGGCCAGGGAGCTCCTACGAGCAGTACGTC. Translation: CASSLGPGSSYEQYV.

This clonotype was recorded a few times. The chain uses TRBV5-1 and TRBJ1-3, with D unresolved. Trimming pared 2 bases from V and 1 base from J, leaving 19 bases between. Germline assignment: CDR1 SGHRS and CDR2 YFSETQ. The CDR3 extends over 18 amino acids. In nucleotides, the CDR3 is TGCGCCAGCAGCTTCACTTTGGACCGTTCTGGGTCTGGAAACACCATATATTTT. Translating gives CASSFTLDRSGSGNTIYF.